The 5 T cell receptor beta chains given below trace back to one sample, sequenced in a study of blood T cell repertoires in COVID-19. Data came from immunoSEQ multiplex PCR; TCRdb stores just in-frame clones and leaves some out. Of about 290,000 clones in the sample, roughly 91% were seen once. The sample taken for sequencing was peripheral blood. The receptors were sampled from a woman in her twenties or thirties with COVID-19, enrolled during active disease.

This clone showed up just once. This rearrangement joins TRBV5-4 to TRBJ1-2, with D possibly being TRBD1 (6 bases). The ends were cut back, 0 bases at V and 7 bases at J, with 13 bases in the middle. Per germline, CDR1 SGHNT and CDR2 YYREEE (reference sequence). The CDR3 runs to 14 residues. CDR3 sequence: CASSLDEGEGGYTF. The CDR3 region has the DNA TGTGCCAGCAGCTTGGATGAGGGGGAGGGTGGCTACACCTTC.

The chain combines TRBV5-4 with TRBJ2-2; 9 bases map to TRBD1. Germline V gene sequence: CDR1 SGHNT, CDR2 YYREEE (reference sequence). The CDR3 contains 17 residues. Trimming took 4 bases from V and 4 from J; bases not matched to a gene: 11. In DNA form, the CDR3 reads TGTGCCAGCAGCATCGGGTTAACGGGACAGGGCACCGGGGAGCTGTTTTTT. Protein sequence: CASSIGLTGQGTGELFF. Based on the CDR3 plus reference TRBV5-4 and TRBJ2-2, the full variable domain is ETGVTQSPTHLIKTRGQQVTLRCSSQSGHNTVSWYQQALGQGPQFIFQYYREEENGRGNFPPRFSGLQFPNYSSELNVNALELDDSALYLCASSIGLTGQGTGELFFGEGSRLTVL.

The chain couples TRBV5-6 to TRBJ1-2; 8 positions agree with TRBD1. This CDR3 contains 14 residues. J gave up 5 bases and V 3 bases, and 6 bases lay outside the gene matches. CDR1 and CDR2 from the germline V gene are SGHDT and YYEEEE. In nucleotides, the CDR3 is TGTGCCAGCAGCTCACCAGGGGGCGGTTATGGCTACACCTTC. Its translation: CASSSPGGGYGYTF.

The gene calls are TRBV9 and TRBJ2-3, with D maybe TRBD1 (6 bases). Germline assignment: CDR1 SGDLS and CDR2 YYNGEE. Trimming removed 0 bases from V and 5 bases from J, with 16 bases in between. The CDR3 runs to 16 residues. The chain's CDR3 is CASSVGASGVGDTQYF. The CDR3 DNA reads TGTGCCAGCAGCGTAGGGGCGTCAGGGGTGGGAGATACGCAGTATTTT.

CDR3 bases: TGTGCCAGCAGCCAGACTAGCGGGGAAACCTACGAGCAGTACTTC. Translated, it gives CASSQTSGETYEQYF. The rearrangement links TRBV4-2 to TRBJ2-7; TRBD2 matches 11 bases. There are 15 residues in the CDR3. The germline CDR1 and CDR2 sequences are LGHNA and YNFKEQ. The V and J ends lost 3 bases and 2 bases, in that order; junction bases with no gene match: 3.